This T cell receptor beta chain was found in a study of cytomegalovirus exposure and HLA in healthy donors. Study overall: Roughly four fifths of approximately 400 genotyped donors fell in the Caucasian-associated ancestry cluster.

This clone appeared a single time. A multiplex PCR was run with 60 Vbeta primers and 13 Jbeta primers. The assay was immunoSEQ multiplex PCR, and TCRdb's table has in-frame clones only and misses some. Among around 200,000 clones, 75% to 90% were seen once, and the ten largest hold around 1%. The germline CDR1 and CDR2 sequences are SNHLY and FYNNEI. The CDR3 extends over 13 amino acids. This TCR was sampled from a woman between 18 and 29 years old in good health and CMV-seronegative. This rearrangement joins TRBV2 to TRBJ2-1, with no clear D. Source material: PBMCs. CDR3 in amino acids: CVRRAASHNEQFF. As DNA, the CDR3 is TGTGTCAGACGCGCGGCATCCCACAATGAGCAGTTCTTC. Supplemented by reference TRBV2 and TRBJ2-1, the full variable domain reads EPEVTQTPSHQVTQMGQEVILRCVPISNHLYFYWYRQILGQKVEFLVSFYNNEISEKSEIFDDQFSVERPDGSNFTLKIRSTKLEDSAMYFCVRRAASHNEQFFGPGTRLTVL.